The source of this TCR beta chain is a study of cytomegalovirus exposure and HLA in healthy donors. Notes on the study in general: Earlier analysis yielded a pattern in which most TCR beta V segments were productive about 90% or about 30% of the time. The study carried out a later analysis of TCR beta sequences. It associated 16,951 of them with specific HLA alleles at a false discovery rate of 0.05.

As concerns this clone: Its specificity is unknown.

Vbeta (60) and Jbeta (13) primers were used in the PCR. Clones were read by immunoSEQ multiplex PCR, and TCRdb kept only the in-frame ones, dropping some. The repertoire includes 200,000 to 250,000 clones, roughly 80% of them detected once, and less than 4.5% sits in the top ten. The CDR3 is 15 amino acids. Losses at the gene ends were 5 bases for V and 5 bases for J; bases not matched to a gene: 9. CDR1 and CDR2 from the germline V gene are LNHDA and SQIVND (reference sequence). Sequencing input: PBMCs. This TCR derives from a male donor in good health and CMV-seronegative. This chain uses TRBV19 with TRBJ1-1; 9 positions agree with TRBD1. The CDR3 sequence: CASSALQGAWTEAFF. DNA for the CDR3: TGTGCCAGTAGTGCCCTACAGGGGGCCTGGACTGAAGCTTTCTTT.